These 21 T cell receptor beta chains were sequenced from one sample in a study of blood T cell repertoires in COVID-19. The assay was immunoSEQ multiplex PCR, and TCRdb's table has in-frame clones only and misses some. In the table there are under 200,000 clones, roughly 89% of which are singletons. Sequencing was carried out using peripheral blood. These receptors were obtained from a young man with active or convalescent COVID-19.

The rearrangement joins TRBV7-9 to TRBJ1-6; D is unclear. Trimming took 5 bases from V and 2 from J, leaving 16 bases between them. This CDR3 region has 17 residues. Germline V gene data show CDR1 as SEHNR and CDR2 as FQNEAQ (reference sequence). In DNA form, the CDR3 reads TGTGCCAGCAGCCCTATGGGCGGGTTTGCCTATAATTCACCCCTCCACTTT. Its protein is CASSPMGGFAYNSPLHF.

The chain uses TRBV27 and TRBJ2-1; 11 bases agree with TRBD2. The CDR3 has 15 amino acids. The germline V gene encodes CDR1 MNHEY and CDR2 SMNVEV (reference sequence). The junction had 3 bases not matched to a gene; V was cut back by 4 bases and J by 4 bases. CDR3 region: CASSYIAGGYNEQFF. For the CDR3, the DNA is TGTGCCAGCAGTTATATAGCGGGAGGGTACAATGAGCAGTTCTTC.

The gene calls are TRBV6-4 and TRBJ2-1; tentatively, D is TRBD2 (6 bases). The V gene's germline CDR1 is MRHNA and CDR2 SNTAGT. The CDR3 runs 16 residues. Trimming took off 1 base at V and 7 bases at J, with 17 bases between the two ends. The CDR3 loop is CASSDFGGKGSNEQFF. In DNA, the CDR3 is TGTGCCAGCAGTGACTTCGGCGGGAAAGGTTCAAATGAGCAGTTCTTC.

This chain connects TRBV7-6 to TRBJ2-7; 11 positions match TRBD2. The CDR3 loop spans 15 amino acids. The germline V gene encodes CDR1 SGHVS and CDR2 FNYEAQ. The V segment lost 1 base and the J segment 2 bases; nucleotides outside the gene matches: 1. This chain's CDR3 is CASSLGGLAAYEQYF. The CDR3 DNA follows: TGTGCCAGCAGCTTAGGGGGACTAGCGGCCTACGAGCAGTACTTC.

The V call is TRBV9, the J call TRBJ2-7, with TRBD2 as a possible D gene (7 bases). The CDR3 is 15 amino acids. V was shortened by 6 bases and J by 3 bases, with 19 bases between the two germline ends. Germline CDR1 SGDLS, CDR2 YYNGEE. The CDR3 DNA sequence: TGTGCCAGCAATCAGGGAGGGGGAGCCATCTACGAGCAGTACTTC. As protein: CASNQGGGAIYEQYF.

The J gene is TRBJ2-3, the V gene TRBV20-1; 8 bases align to TRBD2. V lost 3 bases, J lost 1 base, and 6 bases stayed unmatched. CDR1 and CDR2 from the germline V gene are DFQATT and SNEGSKA (reference sequence). The CDR3 contains 15 residues. The CDR3 DNA follows: TGCAGTGCTAGTTATCTGCGGGGGGGCACAGATACGCAGTATTTT. Translated, it gives CSASYLRGGTDTQYF.

This sequence joins TRBV5-8 and TRBJ2-5; 8 nucleotides match TRBD2. From germline, CDR1 is SGHTS and CDR2 YDEGEE. V lost 4 bases to trimming and J lost 4 bases; unmatched junction nucleotides: 9. The CDR3 spans 15 residues. The CDR3 here is CASSPGVAGTETQYF. As DNA, the CDR3 is TGTGCCAGCAGCCCTGGGGTAGCGGGAACAGAGACCCAGTACTTC.

This clone showed up just a few times. This sequence joins TRBV12-5 and TRBJ2-2; 8 bases match TRBD1. The J segment lost 2 bases and the V segment lost 5 bases, leaving 7 bases of the junction unmatched. The germline V gene encodes CDR1 LGHNT and CDR2 FRNRAP. There are 16 residues in the CDR3. The CDR3 spells CASGGPGQDNTGELFF. The CDR3 DNA sequence: TGTGCTAGTGGTGGACCGGGACAGGACAACACCGGGGAGCTGTTTTTT.

The chain links TRBV5-4 to TRBJ2-3; 7 nucleotides line up with TRBD1. This CDR3 contains 13 residues. The J segment lost 7 bases and the V segment lost 1 base, leaving 3 bases of the junction unmatched. The germline V gene has CDR1 SGHNT and CDR2 YYREEE (reference sequence). CDR3 protein: CASSLRDSHTQYF. The CDR3 region has the DNA TGTGCCAGCAGCTTGAGGGACAGTCATACGCAGTATTTT. The entire variable domain, with the rest obtained from reference TRBV5-4 and TRBJ2-3, is as follows: ETGVTQSPTHLIKTRGQQVTLRCSSQSGHNTVSWYQQALGQGPQFIFQYYREEENGRGNFPPRFSGLQFPNYSSELNVNALELDDSALYLCASSLRDSHTQYFGPGTRLTVL.

The chain employs TRBV28 and TRBJ2-7, with 14 bases aligning to TRBD2. Germline loops: CDR1 MDHEN, CDR2 SYDVKM. The length of the CDR3 is 17 residues. V gave up 5 bases and J gave up 0 bases; unmatched junction bases: 6. This CDR3 is CASSPGLAGASSYEQYF. In DNA form, the CDR3 reads TGTGCCAGCAGTCCGGGACTAGCGGGAGCGAGCTCCTACGAGCAGTACTTC.

The chain couples TRBV5-1 to TRBJ2-2, with D unclear. Per the germline V gene, CDR1 is SGHRS and CDR2 is YFSETQ. The CDR3 extends over 15 amino acids. V lost 0 bases, J lost 4 bases, and 10 bases lay in between. This CDR3 reads CASSLVQVSTGELFF. The CDR3 bases are TGCGCCAGCAGCTTGGTTCAGGTTAGCACCGGGGAGCTGTTTTTT.

This chain uses TRBV6-5 with TRBJ2-1, with 7 positions matching TRBD1. Trimming removed 11 bases from V and 4 bases from J; junction bases left unmatched: 8. Germline V gives CDR1 MNHEY, CDR2 SVGAGI. The CDR3 runs to 13 residues. Written as DNA, the CDR3 is TGTGCCGCCAGGGGGAACAGTTACAATGAGCAGTTCTTC. Translation: CAARGNSYNEQFF.

This clone was picked up a small number of times. This chain uses TRBV7-2 with TRBJ1-2; D might be TRBD1 (5 bases). The germline V gene has CDR1 SGHTA and CDR2 FQGNSA. V shed 4 bases and J shed 3 bases, with 12 bases lying between them. The CDR3 extends over 14 amino acids. This CDR3 is CASSSYGADYGYTF. CDR3 coding DNA: TGTGCCAGCAGCTCATATGGGGCAGACTATGGCTACACCTTC.

The chain has TRBV2 and TRBJ2-1; maybe TRBD1 (6 bases). Germline lookup yields CDR1 SNHLY and CDR2 FYNNEI. The CDR3 covers 14 residues. Trimming pared 4 bases from V and 7 bases from J, leaving 14 bases between. The CDR3 DNA sequence: TGTGCCAGCAGTGCTTTGCCCAGGGGAAATGAGCAGTTCTTC. Translating it yields CASSALPRGNEQFF.

This clone was picked up one time. J is TRBJ2-6 and V is TRBV3-1 (or the pseudogene TRBV3-2); the match to TRBD2 covers 10 bases. The CDR3 has 18 amino acids. J lost 2 bases, V lost 6 bases, and 10 bases had no gene match. Germline V CDR1 and CDR2: LGHDT, YNNKEL (reference sequence). CDR3: CASSHKAGGPAGANVLTF. The CDR3 DNA reads TGTGCCAGCAGTCATAAAGCGGGAGGGCCCGCTGGGGCCAACGTCCTGACTTTC.

This CDR3 is CASSIEKGVKVQPQHF. The CDR3 bases are TGTGCCAGTAGTATAGAGAAAGGGGTTAAAGTTCAGCCCCAGCATTTT. The chain links TRBV19 to TRBJ1-5; perhaps TRBD1 as D (5 bases). CDR1 is LNHDA, CDR2 SQIVND, per germline (reference sequence). This CDR3 spans 16 amino acids. V lost 0 bases to trimming and J lost 6 bases, with 15 bases between them.

The chain is built from TRBV29-1 and TRBJ1-2; a possible D gene is TRBD1 (5 bases). Per germline, CDR1 SQVTM and CDR2 ANQGSEA. The CDR3 loop spans 12 amino acids. Deletions cut 7 bases from V and 4 bases from J, with 13 bases between. The CDR3 is CSAGGGVYGYTF. CDR3 bases: TGCAGCGCTGGGGGGGGAGTCTATGGCTACACCTTC.

The rearrangement links TRBV19 to TRBJ2-4; TRBD1 is a possible D gene (7 bases). Germline V gives CDR1 LNHDA, CDR2 SQIVND (reference sequence). Trimming took 7 bases from V and 12 from J, leaving 22 bases between them. CDR3 length: 14 residues. CDR3 in DNA: TGTGCCAGTACCCAGGGGGGAGCGCCCCAGACTCAGTACTTC. Encoded protein: CASTQGGAPQTQYF.

The CDR3 bases are TGTGCCAGCAGCTTAGCGGGGGCGATCTATGGCTACACCTTC. It encodes CASSLAGAIYGYTF. V and J are TRBV7-8 and TRBJ1-2; the D gene is possibly TRBD1 (6 bases). The germline gives CDR1 SGHVS, CDR2 FQNEAQ. The V gene lost 0 bases and the J gene lost 4 bases, with 9 bases spanning the gap. This CDR3 comprises 14 residues.

The count of this clone is one. J is TRBJ1-2 and V is TRBV3-1 (or the pseudogene TRBV3-2); no firm D call. The germline V and J ends were trimmed by 1 base and 5 bases, with 5 bases remaining between them. In germline, CDR1 is LGHDT, CDR2 YNNKEL (reference sequence). The CDR3 consists of 12 residues. The CDR3 loop reads CASSQALYGYTF. CDR3 DNA sequence: TGTGCCAGCAGCCAAGCTCTGTATGGCTACACCTTC.

The chain links TRBV10-3 to TRBJ2-3, with D possibly TRBD2 on 6 matching bases. CDR1 is ENHRY and CDR2 is SYGVKD in the germline V gene. The V end lost 2 bases, the J end lost 4 bases, and 10 bases lay between the germline ends. The CDR3 covers 14 residues. CDR3 sequence (DNA): TGTGCCATCAGTGAGGGCCGCGGGGCAGATACGCAGTATTTT. Its protein is CAISEGRGADTQYF.